These 6 T cell receptor beta chains were sequenced from one sample in a study of post-analysis software for immune sequencing data. Overall study findings and caveats: Comparison of patients with controls showed five TRBV segments more frequent in patients, TRBV5-6, TRBV5-1 and TRBV20-1 among them.

The antigens of these receptors remain unknown. Each TCR beta cDNA library carried unique molecular identifiers. Using its own MiXCR run on the PCR reads, TCRdb lists one record per CDR3 protein. The sample lists hundreds of thousands of distinct CDR3 sequences; roughly three fifths were seen once. The sequencing input was blood. The receptor set was obtained from a girl aged 2-10 years with multiple sclerosis.

V is TRBV6-6 and J is TRBJ1-2; TRBD1 matches 9 bases. The V segment lost 6 bases and the J segment 3 bases; nucleotides outside the gene matches: 5. The CDR3 is 14 amino acids. Per germline, CDR1 MNHNY and CDR2 SVGAGI (reference sequence). CDR3 coding DNA: TGTGCCAGCAGAGTACAGGGGGCGGACTATGGCTACACCTTC. Protein: CASRVQGADYGYTF.

The genes are TRBV5-1 and TRBJ2-5; D is uncertain. Trimming removed 6 bases from V and 4 bases from J, with 16 bases in between. The V gene's germline CDR1 is SGHRS and CDR2 YFSETQ. The CDR3 is 14 amino acids. CDR3 bases: TGCGCCAGCATCCGGGCACCCGGTCGAGAGACCCAGTACTTC. This gives the protein CASIRAPGRETQYF. Complete variable domain (other parts from reference TRBV5-1 and TRBJ2-5): KAGVTQTPRYLIKTRGQQVTLSCSPISGHRSVSWYQQTPGQGLQFLFEYFSETQRNKGNFPGRFSGRQFSNSRSEMNVSTLELGDSALYLCASIRAPGRETQYFGPGTRLLVL.

The chain is built from TRBV19 and TRBJ2-1; 7 bases fit TRBD2. CDR3 size: 18 residues. Germline V lookup: CDR1 LNHDA, CDR2 SQIVND (reference sequence). V gave up 3 bases and J gave up 0 bases; unmatched junction bases: 11. In nucleotides, the CDR3 is TGTGCCAGTAGTATTCCCCACGCGTCTAGCGGCTCCTACAATGAGCAGTTCTTC. It codes for CASSIPHASSGSYNEQFF.

This clonotype has more than one count but fewer than ten. The chain carries TRBV12-3 or TRBV12-4 and TRBJ2-1; 8 bases fit TRBD1. The CDR3 runs 17 residues. Losses at the gene ends were 0 bases for V and 2 bases for J; bases not matched to a gene: 6. The CDR3: CASSLAWTGLAYNEQFF. The CDR3 DNA sequence: TGTGCCAGCAGTTTAGCCTGGACAGGGCTTGCCTACAATGAGCAGTTCTTC.

The chain carries TRBV7-2 and TRBJ2-5; D not certain. Germline CDR1 and CDR2: SGHTA and FQGNSA. The germline V and J ends were trimmed by 4 bases and 0 bases, with 12 bases remaining between them. The CDR3 spans 15 residues. The CDR3 DNA sequence: TGTGCCAGCAGCTCCCGGACCACGTACCAAGAGACCCAGTACTTC. It translates to CASSSRTTYQETQYF.

To note about this clonotype: The germline gene is not matched at one end of the junction; a read error may be the cause. V and J are TRBV4-2 and TRBJ2-7; 7 bases agree with TRBD1. This CDR3 comprises 15 residues. From germline, CDR1 is LGHNA and CDR2 YNFKEQ. CDR3 residues: CASSQARDSSYEQDF. CDR3 in DNA: TGTGCCAGCAGCCAAGCTAGGGACAGCTCCTACGAGCAGGACTTC.